This T cell receptor beta chain came from a study of blood T cell repertoires in COVID-19. Study in general: Samples came from the United States, Italy and Spain, spanning acute and convalescent COVID-19.

Germline V CDR1 and CDR2: MDHEN, SYDVKM. Trimming cost V 6 bases and J 5 bases; bases outside gene matches: 7. The CDR3 has 16 amino acids. TCRdb keeps only in-frame clones here, not all; method: immunoSEQ multiplex PCR. The sample yields 390,000 or so clones, around nine tenths seen once. Each participant's cohort was designated according to participant-reported clinical history. Donors of Cohort 3 who recovered were those that had two negative PCRs, clearance, or symptom resolution. The sample consisted of PBMCs or T cells enriched from blood (not recorded which). The rearrangement uses TRBV28 and TRBJ2-5, with 15 bases aligning to TRBD2. This receptor was identified in a woman in her forties or fifties who had recovered from COVID-19. Written as DNA, the CDR3 is TGTGCCAGCAGCCCCCGGACTAGCGGGGGGGAGGAGACCCAGTACTTC. As protein: CASSPRTSGGEETQYF.